The clone carrying this TCR beta chain has a count of ten or more. Its target is not known. The authors made TCR beta libraries by quantitative 5'-RACE with molecular barcodes. TCRdb re-called the 5' RACE reads with MiXCR, one entry per CDR3 protein. The sample shows roughly 490,000 distinct CDR3 sequences, 5.3% of them seen only once. The germline V gene encodes CDR1 SQVTM and CDR2 ANQGSEA. The CDR3 loop spans 12 amino acids. Trimming left V 5 bases short and J 5 bases short, with 12 bases between. This entry is derived from a study of CD8 T cells in ankylosing spondylitis. Regarding the study as a whole: Some motif variants were previously reported in reactive arthritis synovial fluid and blood. Among TCR beta sequences, a motif of under ten highly homologous variants appeared characteristic of ankylosing spondylitis blood.

The chain carries TRBV29-1 and TRBJ2-5; possibly TRBD2 for D (5 bases). Sample: blood, either unsorted or a sorted T cell fraction (not recorded which). This receptor was identified in a male donor with ankylosing spondylitis. The CDR3 DNA reads as TGCAGCGTTCGGAGGTCAACTGAGACCCAGTACTTC. The encoded protein is CSVRRSTETQYF.